Below are 5 T cell receptor beta chains sequenced from a single sample in a study of cytomegalovirus exposure and HLA in healthy donors. A multiplex PCR was run with 60 Vbeta primers and 13 Jbeta primers. Using immunoSEQ multiplex PCR, the repertoire was profiled, and TCRdb retains in-frame clones only, with some absent. Of some 160,000 clones listed, around four fifths are singletons. The sample consisted of PBMCs. The receptor set was obtained from a male donor in good health and CMV-seronegative.

The table lists this clone with a few counts. This chain uses TRBV18 with TRBJ1-1; 7 bases are a match to TRBD1. This CDR3 comprises 16 residues. Per the germline V gene, CDR1 is KGHSH and CDR2 is LQKENI. V shed 3 bases, J shed 0 bases, and the junction held 7 bases outside the gene matches. The CDR3, as DNA: TGTGCCAGCTCACCGAGGGGACAGCAGATGAACACTGAAGCTTTCTTT. Protein product: CASSPRGQQMNTEAFF.

The V and J genes are TRBV28 and TRBJ2-7; 8 bases are shared with TRBD1. CDR3 length: 14 residues. Looked up from germline, CDR1 is MDHEN and CDR2 is SYDVKM. Losses at the gene ends were 4 bases for V and 5 bases for J; bases not matched to a gene: 7. The CDR3 sequence is CASSSADRGHEQYF. CDR3 bases: TGTGCCAGCAGTTCGGCTGACAGGGGACACGAGCAGTACTTC.

The CDR3 sequence is CASSGGSYEQYF. CDR3 coding DNA: TGTGCCAGCAGCGGCGGATCCTACGAGCAGTACTTC. This chain links TRBV6-1 with TRBJ2-7; D unresolved. The germline gives CDR1 MNHNS, CDR2 SASEGT. The CDR3 is made up of 12 amino acids. V lost 6 bases and J lost 1, with 7 bases in between.

V gene TRBV15 combines with J gene TRBJ1-4, with TRBD1 matching 7 bases. The CDR3 is 16 amino acids. CDR1 LNHNV and CDR2 YYDKDF come from the germline V gene (reference sequence). The V and J ends lost 0 bases and 4 bases, in that order; junction bases with no gene match: 5. For the CDR3, the DNA is TGTGCCACCAGCAGAGATGGGACAGCCCGTAATGAAAAACTGTTTTTT. Its protein product is CATSRDGTARNEKLFF.

This clone was counted once. This CDR3 is CASTPGTANTGELFF. DNA of the CDR3: TGTGCCAGCACCCCGGGGACAGCGAACACCGGGGAGCTGTTTTTT. This rearrangement joins TRBV6-1 to TRBJ2-2, with 7 bases matching TRBD1. The CDR3 spans 15 residues. The germline V gene has CDR1 MNHNS and CDR2 SASEGT. With 7 bases clipped from V and 0 bases from J, the junction kept 5 bases outside the gene matches.